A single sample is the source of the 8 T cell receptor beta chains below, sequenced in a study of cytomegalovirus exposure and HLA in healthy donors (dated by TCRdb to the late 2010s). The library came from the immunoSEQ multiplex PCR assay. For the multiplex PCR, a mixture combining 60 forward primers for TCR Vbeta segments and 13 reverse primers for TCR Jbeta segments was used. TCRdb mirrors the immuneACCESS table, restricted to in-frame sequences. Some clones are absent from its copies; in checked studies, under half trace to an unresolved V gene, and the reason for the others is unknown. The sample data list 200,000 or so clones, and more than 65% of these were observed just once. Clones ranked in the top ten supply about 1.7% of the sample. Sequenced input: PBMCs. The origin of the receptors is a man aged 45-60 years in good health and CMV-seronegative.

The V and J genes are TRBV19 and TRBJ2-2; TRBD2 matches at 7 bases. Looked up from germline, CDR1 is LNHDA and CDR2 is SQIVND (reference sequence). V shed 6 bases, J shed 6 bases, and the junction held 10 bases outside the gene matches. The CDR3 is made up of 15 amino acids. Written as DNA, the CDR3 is TGTGCCAGTAGCCGAAGCGGGGTTATCCCCGGGGAGCTGTTTTTT. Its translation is CASSRSGVIPGELFF.

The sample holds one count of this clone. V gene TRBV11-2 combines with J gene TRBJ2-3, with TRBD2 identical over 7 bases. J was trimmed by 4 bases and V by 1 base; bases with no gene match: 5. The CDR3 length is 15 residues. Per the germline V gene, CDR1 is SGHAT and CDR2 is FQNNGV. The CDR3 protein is CASSLVSGGPDTQYF. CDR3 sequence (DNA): TGTGCCAGCAGCTTAGTGTCGGGAGGCCCAGATACGCAGTATTTT. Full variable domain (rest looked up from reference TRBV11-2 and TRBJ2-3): EAGVAQSPRYKIIEKRQSVAFWCNPISGHATLYWYQQILGQGPKLLIQFQNNGVVDDSQLPKDRFSAERLKGVDSTLKIQPAKLEDSAVYLCASSLVSGGPDTQYFGPGTRLTVL.

DNA of the CDR3: TGTGCCAGCAGCCTCTCCGGGACTAGCGGAAACAATGAGCAGTTCTTC. Translation gives CASSLSGTSGNNEQFF. The chain couples TRBV5-6 to TRBJ2-1; TRBD2 matches 11 bases. The germline gives CDR1 SGHDT, CDR2 YYEEEE. The CDR3 is 16 residues long. V lost 4 bases to trimming and J lost 5 bases; unmatched junction nucleotides: 8.

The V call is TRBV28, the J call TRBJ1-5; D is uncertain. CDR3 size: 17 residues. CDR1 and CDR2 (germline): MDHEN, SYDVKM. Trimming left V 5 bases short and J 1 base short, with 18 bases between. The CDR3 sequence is CASSTPGVGSSNQPQHF. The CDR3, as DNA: TGTGCCAGCAGTACGCCCGGGGTGGGGTCGAGCAATCAGCCCCAGCATTTT.

CDR3 in DNA: TGTGCCAGCTTACAACAGGGTGGCACTGAAGCTTTCTTT. Translating it yields CASLQQGGTEAFF. This chain uses TRBV6-1 with TRBJ1-1; a weak D match, TRBD1 (6 bases). Germline V gene lookup returns CDR1 MNHNS and CDR2 SASEGT. V was clipped by 8 bases and J by 4 bases, with 14 bases between them. This CDR3 spans 13 amino acids.

The CDR3 DNA reads as TGTGCCAGCAGCTCCCAATCCGGGGCCTACGAGCAGTACTTC. Its protein is CASSSQSGAYEQYF. The rearrangement links TRBV13 to TRBJ2-7; tentatively, D is TRBD2 (5 bases). Trimming left V 4 bases short and J 2 bases short, with 12 bases between. The CDR3 spans 14 residues. CDR1 is PRHDT and CDR2 is FYEKMQ in the germline V gene (reference sequence).

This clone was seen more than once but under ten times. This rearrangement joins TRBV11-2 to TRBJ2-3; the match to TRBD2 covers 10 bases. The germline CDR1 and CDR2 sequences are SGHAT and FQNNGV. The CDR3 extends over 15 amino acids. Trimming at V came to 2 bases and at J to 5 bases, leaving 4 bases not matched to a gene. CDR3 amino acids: CASSLRLAGVDTQYF. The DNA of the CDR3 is TGTGCCAGCAGCTTACGCCTAGCGGGAGTAGATACGCAGTATTTT.

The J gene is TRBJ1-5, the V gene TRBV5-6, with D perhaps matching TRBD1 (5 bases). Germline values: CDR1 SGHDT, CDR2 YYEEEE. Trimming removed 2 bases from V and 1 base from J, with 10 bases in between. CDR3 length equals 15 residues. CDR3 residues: CASSFAGFSNQPQHF. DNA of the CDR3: TGTGCCAGCAGCTTTGCAGGGTTCAGCAATCAGCCCCAGCATTTT.